The clone carrying this T cell receptor (beta chain) was recorded many times. Antigen unknown. The record originates from a study of T-cell reconstitution after alpha-beta-depleted transplantation in children. Unique molecular identifiers featured in how the TCRbeta library was prepared. TCRdb recomputed calls from the PCR reads with MiXCR, one row per CDR3 protein. This sample has some 300,000 distinct CDR3 sequences, with 6% to 10% found just once. Broader study findings: Some patients showed high day-60 TCRbeta diversity, which derived from surviving recipient T cells and thymic progenitors. The study reportedly traced alpha-beta T cells about two months after transplant to several hundred expanded graft clones. T-cell numbers and diversity one year post-transplant derived largely from freshly generated T cells.

The specimen comprised peripheral blood, sampled 360 days after TCRalphabeta/CD19-depleted stem cell transplant. This receptor was taken from a female patient between 2 and 15 years old who had a stem cell transplant for Fanconi anemia, so the T cells may come from the graft donor.

CDR3 sequence: CASSFQALQETQYF. The CDR3 DNA reads TGTGCCAGCAGTTTCCAGGCGCTGCAAGAGACCCAGTACTTC. This rearrangement joins TRBV12-3 or TRBV12-4 to TRBJ2-5; D not certain. The V end was cut by 3 bases, the J end by 2 bases, with 10 bases between. The CDR3 sequence is 14 residues long.